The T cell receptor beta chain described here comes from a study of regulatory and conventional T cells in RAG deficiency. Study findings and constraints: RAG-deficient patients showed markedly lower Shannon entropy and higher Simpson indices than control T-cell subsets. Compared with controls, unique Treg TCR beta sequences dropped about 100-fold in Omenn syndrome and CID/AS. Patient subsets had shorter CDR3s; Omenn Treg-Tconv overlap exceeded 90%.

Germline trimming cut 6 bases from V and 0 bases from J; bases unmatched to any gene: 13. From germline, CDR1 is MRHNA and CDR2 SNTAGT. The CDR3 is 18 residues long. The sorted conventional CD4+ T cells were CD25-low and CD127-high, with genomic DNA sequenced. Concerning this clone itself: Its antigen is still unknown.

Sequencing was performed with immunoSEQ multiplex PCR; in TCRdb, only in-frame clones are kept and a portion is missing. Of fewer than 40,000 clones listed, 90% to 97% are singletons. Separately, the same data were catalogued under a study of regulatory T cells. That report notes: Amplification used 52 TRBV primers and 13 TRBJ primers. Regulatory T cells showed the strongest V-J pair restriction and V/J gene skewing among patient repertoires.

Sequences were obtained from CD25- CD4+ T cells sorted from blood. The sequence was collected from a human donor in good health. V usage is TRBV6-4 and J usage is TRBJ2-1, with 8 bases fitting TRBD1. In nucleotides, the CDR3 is TGTGCCAGCAGCCGTGACAGGGGACGGGACCGCTCCTACAATGAGCAGTTCTTC. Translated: CASSRDRGRDRSYNEQFF.